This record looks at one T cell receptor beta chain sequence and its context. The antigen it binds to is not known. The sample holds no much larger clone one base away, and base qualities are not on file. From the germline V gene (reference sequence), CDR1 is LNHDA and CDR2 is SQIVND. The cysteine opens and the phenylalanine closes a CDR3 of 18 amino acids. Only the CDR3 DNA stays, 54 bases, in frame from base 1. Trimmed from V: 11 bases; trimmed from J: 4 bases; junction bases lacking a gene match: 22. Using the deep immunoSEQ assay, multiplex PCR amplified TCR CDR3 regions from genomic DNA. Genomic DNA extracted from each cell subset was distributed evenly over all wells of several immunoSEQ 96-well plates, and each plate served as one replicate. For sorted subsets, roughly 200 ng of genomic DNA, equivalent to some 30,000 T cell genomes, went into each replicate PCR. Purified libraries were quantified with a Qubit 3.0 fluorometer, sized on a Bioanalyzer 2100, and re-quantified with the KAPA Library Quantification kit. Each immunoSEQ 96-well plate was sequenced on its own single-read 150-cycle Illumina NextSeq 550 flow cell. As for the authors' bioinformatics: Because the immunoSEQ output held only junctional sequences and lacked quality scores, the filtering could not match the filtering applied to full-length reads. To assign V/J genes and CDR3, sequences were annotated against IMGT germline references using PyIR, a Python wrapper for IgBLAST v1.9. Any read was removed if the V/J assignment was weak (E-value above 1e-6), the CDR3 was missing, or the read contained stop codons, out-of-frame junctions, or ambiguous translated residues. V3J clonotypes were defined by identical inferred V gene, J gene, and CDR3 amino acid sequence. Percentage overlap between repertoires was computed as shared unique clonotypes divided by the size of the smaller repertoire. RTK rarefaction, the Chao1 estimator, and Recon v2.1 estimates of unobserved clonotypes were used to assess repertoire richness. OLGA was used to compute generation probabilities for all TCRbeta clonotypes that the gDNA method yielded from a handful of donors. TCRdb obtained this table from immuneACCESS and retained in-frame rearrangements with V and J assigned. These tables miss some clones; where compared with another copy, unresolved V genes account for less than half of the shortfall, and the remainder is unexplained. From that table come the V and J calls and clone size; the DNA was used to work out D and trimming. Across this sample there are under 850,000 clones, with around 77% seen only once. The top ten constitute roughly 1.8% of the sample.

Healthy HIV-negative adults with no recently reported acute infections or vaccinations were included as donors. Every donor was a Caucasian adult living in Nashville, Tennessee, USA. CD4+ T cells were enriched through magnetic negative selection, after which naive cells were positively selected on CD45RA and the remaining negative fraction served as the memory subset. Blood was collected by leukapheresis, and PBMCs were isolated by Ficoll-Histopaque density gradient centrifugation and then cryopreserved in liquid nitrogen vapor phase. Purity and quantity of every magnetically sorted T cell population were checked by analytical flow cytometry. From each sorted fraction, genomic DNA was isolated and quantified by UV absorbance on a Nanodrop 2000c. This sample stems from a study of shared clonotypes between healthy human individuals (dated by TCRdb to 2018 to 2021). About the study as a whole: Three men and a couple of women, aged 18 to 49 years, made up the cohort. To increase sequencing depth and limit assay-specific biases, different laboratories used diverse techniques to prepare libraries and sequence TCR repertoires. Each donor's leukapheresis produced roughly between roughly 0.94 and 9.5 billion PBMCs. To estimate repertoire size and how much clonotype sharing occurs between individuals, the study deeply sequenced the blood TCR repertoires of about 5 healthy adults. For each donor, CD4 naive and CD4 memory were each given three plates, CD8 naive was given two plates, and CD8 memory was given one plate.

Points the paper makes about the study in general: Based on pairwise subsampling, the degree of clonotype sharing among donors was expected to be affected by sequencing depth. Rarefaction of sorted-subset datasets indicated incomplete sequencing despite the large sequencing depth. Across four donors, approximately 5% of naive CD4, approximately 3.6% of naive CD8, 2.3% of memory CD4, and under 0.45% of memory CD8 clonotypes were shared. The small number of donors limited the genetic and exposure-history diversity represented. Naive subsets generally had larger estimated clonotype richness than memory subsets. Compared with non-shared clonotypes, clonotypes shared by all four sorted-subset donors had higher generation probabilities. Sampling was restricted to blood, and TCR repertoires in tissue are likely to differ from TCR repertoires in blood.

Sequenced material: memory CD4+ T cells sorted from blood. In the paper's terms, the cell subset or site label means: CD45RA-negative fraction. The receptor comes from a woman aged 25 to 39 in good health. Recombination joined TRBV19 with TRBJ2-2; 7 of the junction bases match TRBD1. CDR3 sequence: CAVSRGQGRGSGTGELFF. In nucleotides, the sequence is TGTGCCGTTAGTAGGGGGCAGGGTCGTGGCTCGGGCACCGGGGAGCTGTTTTTT.